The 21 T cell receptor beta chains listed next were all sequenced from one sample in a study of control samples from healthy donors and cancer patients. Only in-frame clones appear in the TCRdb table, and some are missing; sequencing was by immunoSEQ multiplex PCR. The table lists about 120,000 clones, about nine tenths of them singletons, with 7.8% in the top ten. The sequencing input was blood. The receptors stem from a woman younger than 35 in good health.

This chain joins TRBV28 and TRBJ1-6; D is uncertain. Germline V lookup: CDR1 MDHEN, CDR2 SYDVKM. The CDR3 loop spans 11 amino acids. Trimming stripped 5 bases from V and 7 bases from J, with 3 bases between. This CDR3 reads CASSLNSPLHF. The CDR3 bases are TGTGCCAGCAGTCTAAATTCACCCCTCCACTTT.

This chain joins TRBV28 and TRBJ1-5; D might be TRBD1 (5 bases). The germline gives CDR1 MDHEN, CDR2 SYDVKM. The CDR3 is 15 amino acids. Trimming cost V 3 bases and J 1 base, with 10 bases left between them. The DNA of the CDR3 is TGTGCCAGCAGTTTCAATAGGGGCAGCAATCAGCCCCAGCATTTT. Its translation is CASSFNRGSNQPQHF.

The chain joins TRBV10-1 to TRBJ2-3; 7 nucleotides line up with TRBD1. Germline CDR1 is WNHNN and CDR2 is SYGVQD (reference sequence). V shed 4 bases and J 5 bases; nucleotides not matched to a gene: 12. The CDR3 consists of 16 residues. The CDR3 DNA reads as TGCGCCAGCAGTGTTCAGCCCGAGGGGGCAGAAGATACGCAGTATTTT. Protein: CASSVQPEGAEDTQYF.

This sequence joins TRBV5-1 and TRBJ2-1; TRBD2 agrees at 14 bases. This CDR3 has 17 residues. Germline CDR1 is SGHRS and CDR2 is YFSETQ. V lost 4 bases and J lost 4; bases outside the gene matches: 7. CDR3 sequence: CASSLGLAGGLYNEQFF. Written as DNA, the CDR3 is TGCGCCAGCAGCCTAGGACTAGCGGGGGGTTTGTACAATGAGCAGTTCTTC.

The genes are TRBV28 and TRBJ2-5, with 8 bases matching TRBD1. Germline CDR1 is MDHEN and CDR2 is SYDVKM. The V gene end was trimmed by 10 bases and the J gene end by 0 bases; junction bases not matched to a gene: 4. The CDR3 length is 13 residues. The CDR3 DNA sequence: TGTGCCACAACGGGACAGGACCAAGAGACCCAGTACTTC. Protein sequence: CATTGQDQETQYF.

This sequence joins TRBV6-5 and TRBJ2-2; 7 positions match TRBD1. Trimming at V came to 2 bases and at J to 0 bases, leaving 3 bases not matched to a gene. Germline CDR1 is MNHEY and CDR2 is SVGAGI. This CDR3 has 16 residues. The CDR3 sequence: CASSYGQAANTGELFF. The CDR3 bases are TGTGCCAGCAGTTACGGACAGGCCGCGAACACCGGGGAGCTGTTTTTT.

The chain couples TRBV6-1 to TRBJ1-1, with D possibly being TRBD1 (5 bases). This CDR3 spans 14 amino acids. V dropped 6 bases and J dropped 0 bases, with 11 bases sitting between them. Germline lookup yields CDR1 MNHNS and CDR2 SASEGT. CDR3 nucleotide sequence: TGTGCCAGCAGACCGACAGAGATGAACACTGAAGCTTTCTTT. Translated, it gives CASRPTEMNTEAFF.

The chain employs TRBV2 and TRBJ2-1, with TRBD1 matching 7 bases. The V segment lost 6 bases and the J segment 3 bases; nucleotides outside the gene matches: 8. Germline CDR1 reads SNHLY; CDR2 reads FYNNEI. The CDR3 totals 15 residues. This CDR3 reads CASRPAGTVYNEQFF. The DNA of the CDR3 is TGTGCCAGCAGACCCGCCGGGACAGTCTACAATGAGCAGTTCTTC.

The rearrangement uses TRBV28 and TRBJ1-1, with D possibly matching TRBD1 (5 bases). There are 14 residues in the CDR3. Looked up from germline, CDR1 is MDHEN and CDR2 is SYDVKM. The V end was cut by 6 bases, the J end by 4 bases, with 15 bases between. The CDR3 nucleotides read TGTGCCAGCAGGGGGCCTGGCCCTGGCACTGAAGCTTTCTTT. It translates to CASRGPGPGTEAFF.

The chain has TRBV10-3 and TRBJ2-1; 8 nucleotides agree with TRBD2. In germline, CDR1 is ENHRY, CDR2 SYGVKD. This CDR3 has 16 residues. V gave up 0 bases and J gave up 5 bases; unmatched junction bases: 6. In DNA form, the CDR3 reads TGTGCCATCAGTGAGTCACGGGAGGGCCCCGACAATGAGCAGTTCTTC. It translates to CAISESREGPDNEQFF.

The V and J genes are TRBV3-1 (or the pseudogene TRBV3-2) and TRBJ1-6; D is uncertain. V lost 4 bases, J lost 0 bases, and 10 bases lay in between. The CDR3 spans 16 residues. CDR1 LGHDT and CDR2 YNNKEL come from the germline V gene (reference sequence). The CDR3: CASSLGSSSYNSPLHF. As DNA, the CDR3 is TGTGCCAGCAGCCTGGGATCCAGCTCCTATAATTCACCCCTCCACTTT.

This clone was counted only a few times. The CDR3 loop reads CASSLGAGSIMNTEAFF. The DNA of the CDR3 is TGTGCCAGCAGCTTAGGTGCAGGCTCTATCATGAACACTGAAGCTTTCTTT. The rearrangement joins TRBV7-9 to TRBJ1-1; D unresolved. Trimming took 1 base from V and 0 from J, leaving 15 bases between them. This CDR3 contains 17 residues. Germline CDR1 and CDR2: SEHNR and FQNEAQ (reference sequence).

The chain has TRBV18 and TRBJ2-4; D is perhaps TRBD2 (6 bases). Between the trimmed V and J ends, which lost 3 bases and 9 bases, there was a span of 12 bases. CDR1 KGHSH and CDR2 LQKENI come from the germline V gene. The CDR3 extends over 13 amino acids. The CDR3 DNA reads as TGTGCCAGCTCACCCGGCAGGGAGGTCATTCAGTACTTC. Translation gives CASSPGREVIQYF. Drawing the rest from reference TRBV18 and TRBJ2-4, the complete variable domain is NAGVMQNPRHLVRRRGQEARLRCSPMKGHSHVYWYRQLPEEGLKFMVYLQKENIIDESGMPKERFSAEFPKEGPSILRIQQVVRGDSAAYFCASSPGREVIQYFGAGTRLSVL.

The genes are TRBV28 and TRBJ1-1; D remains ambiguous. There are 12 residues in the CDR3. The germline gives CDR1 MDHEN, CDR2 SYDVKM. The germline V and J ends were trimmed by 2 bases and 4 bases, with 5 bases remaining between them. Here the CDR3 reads CASSLRTTEAFF. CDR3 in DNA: TGTGCCAGCAGTTTAAGGACCACTGAAGCTTTCTTT.

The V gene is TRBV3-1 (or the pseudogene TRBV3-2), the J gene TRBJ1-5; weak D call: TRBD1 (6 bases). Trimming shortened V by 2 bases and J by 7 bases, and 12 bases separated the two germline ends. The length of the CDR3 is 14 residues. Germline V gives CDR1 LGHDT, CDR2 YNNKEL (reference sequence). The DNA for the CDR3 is TGTGCCAGCAGCCAAAACAGGGTCCCCCAGCCCCAGCATTTT. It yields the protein CASSQNRVPQPQHF.

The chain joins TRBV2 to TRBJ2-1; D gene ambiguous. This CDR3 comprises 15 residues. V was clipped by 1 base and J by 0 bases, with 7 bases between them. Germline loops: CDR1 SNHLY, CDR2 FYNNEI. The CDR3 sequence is CASSEVDLSYNEQFF. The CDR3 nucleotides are TGTGCCAGCAGTGAAGTTGATCTCTCCTACAATGAGCAGTTCTTC.

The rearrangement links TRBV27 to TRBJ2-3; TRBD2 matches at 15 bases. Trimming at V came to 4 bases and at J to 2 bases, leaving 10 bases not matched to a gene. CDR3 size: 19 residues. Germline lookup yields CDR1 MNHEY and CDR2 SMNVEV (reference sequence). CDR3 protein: CASSSGLAGGQRYTDTQYF. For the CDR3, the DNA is TGTGCCAGCAGTTCGGGACTAGCGGGGGGCCAGCGATACACAGATACGCAGTATTTT.

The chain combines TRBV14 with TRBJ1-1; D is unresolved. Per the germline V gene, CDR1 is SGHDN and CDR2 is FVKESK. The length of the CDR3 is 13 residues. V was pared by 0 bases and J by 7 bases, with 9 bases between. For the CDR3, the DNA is TGTGCCAGCAGCCAAGACAGAATAGGTGAAGCTTTCTTT. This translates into CASSQDRIGEAFF.

The CDR3 DNA reads TGTGCCAGCAGTTTTTTAGCGGGAGAGACCCACAATGAGCAGTTCTTC. Protein: CASSFLAGETHNEQFF. The gene calls are TRBV28 and TRBJ2-1, with 9 bases aligning to TRBD2. With V trimmed by 3 bases and J by 5 bases, 8 bases remained unmatched. Germline-derived CDR1 and CDR2 are MDHEN and SYDVKM. The CDR3 is 16 amino acids.

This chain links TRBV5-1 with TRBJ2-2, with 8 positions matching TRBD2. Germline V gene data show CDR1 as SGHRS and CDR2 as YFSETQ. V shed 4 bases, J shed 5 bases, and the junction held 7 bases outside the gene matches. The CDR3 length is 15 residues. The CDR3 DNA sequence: TGCGCCAGCAGCCAGCGGGAGCGGCGGACCGGGGAGCTGTTTTTT. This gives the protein CASSQRERRTGELFF.

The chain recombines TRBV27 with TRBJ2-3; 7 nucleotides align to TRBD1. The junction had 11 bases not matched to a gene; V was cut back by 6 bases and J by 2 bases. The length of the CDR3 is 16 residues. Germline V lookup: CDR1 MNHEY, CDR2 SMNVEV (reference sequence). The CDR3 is CASRAGTVTITDTQYF. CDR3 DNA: TGTGCCAGCAGGGCCGGGACAGTGACTATCACAGATACGCAGTATTTT.